Following are 14 T cell receptor beta chains from one sample sequenced in a study of cytomegalovirus exposure and HLA in healthy donors. Here immunoSEQ multiplex PCR was the method, and the copy in TCRdb shows in-frame clones only, minus some. The data show some 54,000 clones, approximately 92% seen once. Sequencing was performed on PBMCs. The origin of the receptors is a man younger than 35 in good health and CMV-seronegative.

With respect to this clone: At the DNA level, this CDR3 is encoded by other sequences in the same sample as well. The chain employs TRBV29-1 and TRBJ2-1; maybe TRBD2 (6 bases). CDR3 length: 13 amino acids. The ends were cut back, 3 bases at V and 7 bases at J, with 13 bases in the middle. CDR1 is SQVTM, CDR2 ANQGSEA, per germline. DNA of the CDR3: TGCAGCGTTGAGGAGGGAGTGGGGAATGAGCAGTTCTTC. Its protein is CSVEEGVGNEQFF.

The chain links TRBV27 to TRBJ2-7; D is unclear. The CDR3 has 14 amino acids. Germline CDR1 is MNHEY and CDR2 is SMNVEV (reference sequence). V was clipped by 0 bases and J by 6 bases, with 12 bases between them. This CDR3 is CASSLSTFPGEQYF. The CDR3 coding sequence is TGTGCCAGCAGTTTATCGACTTTCCCGGGCGAGCAGTACTTC.

The V and J genes are TRBV9 and TRBJ2-2; D perhaps matches TRBD2 (6 bases). The germline CDR1 and CDR2 sequences are SGDLS and YYNGEE. With 3 bases removed from V and 3 bases from J, the gap between germline ends came to 15 bases. This CDR3 has 16 amino acids. CDR3 bases: TGTGCCAGCAGCGCATCGACTAGAGTGGACACCGGGGAGCTGTTTTTT. Its protein product is CASSASTRVDTGELFF. Complete variable domain (other parts from reference TRBV9 and TRBJ2-2): DSGVTQTPKHLITATGQRVTLRCSPRSGDLSVYWYQQSLDQGLQFLIQYYNGEERAKGNILERFSAQQFPDLHSELNLSSLELGDSALYFCASSASTRVDTGELFFGEGSRLTVL.

The CDR3 protein is CASRWTENTEAFF. CDR3 coding DNA: TGTGCCAGCAGGTGGACAGAGAACACTGAAGCTTTCTTT. V and J are TRBV6-5 and TRBJ1-1, with a possible D match to TRBD1 (6 bases). The CDR3 is made up of 13 amino acids. CDR1 is MNHEY and CDR2 is SVGAGI in the germline V gene. The V end lost 6 bases, the J end lost 1 base, and 9 bases lay between the germline ends.

V is TRBV2 and J is TRBJ2-3, with 8 positions matching TRBD1. Germline V gene sequence: CDR1 SNHLY, CDR2 FYNNEI. The CDR3 sequence is 17 residues long. The V gene end was trimmed by 6 bases and the J gene end by 2 bases; junction bases not matched to a gene: 13. The DNA for the CDR3 is TGTGCCAGCAGCGAACGACAGGGGAAGGTGGCCACAGATACGCAGTATTTT. Its protein product is CASSERQGKVATDTQYF.

The genes are TRBV6-6 and TRBJ1-2; possibly TRBD1 for D (6 bases). Germline V CDR1 and CDR2: MNHNY, SVGAGI (reference sequence). V was cut by 4 bases and J by 3 bases, with 15 bases left in between. The length of the CDR3 is 15 residues. CDR3 residues: CASSWIPGQHYGYTF. CDR3 nucleotides: TGTGCCAGCAGTTGGATTCCCGGACAGCACTATGGCTACACCTTC.

A remark on this clone: Other DNA sequences in this specimen translate into the identical CDR3. This rearrangement joins TRBV5-4 to TRBJ1-4; maybe TRBD1 (5 bases). Trimming pared 1 base from V and 2 bases from J, leaving 6 bases between. This CDR3 is built from 14 residues. The V gene's germline CDR1 is SGHNT and CDR2 YYREEE (reference sequence). The CDR3 loop is CASSLRGTNEKLFF. As DNA, the CDR3 is TGTGCCAGCAGCTTGCGGGGGACTAATGAAAAACTGTTTTTT. The full variable domain, its missing parts supplied by reference TRBV5-4 and TRBJ1-4, is ETGVTQSPTHLIKTRGQQVTLRCSSQSGHNTVSWYQQALGQGPQFIFQYYREEENGRGNFPPRFSGLQFPNYSSELNVNALELDDSALYLCASSLRGTNEKLFFGSGTQLSVL.

This chain uses TRBV10-3 with TRBJ2-3; D is unclear. CDR3 length: 16 residues. Germline assignment: CDR1 ENHRY and CDR2 SYGVKD. Trimming shortened V by 7 bases and J by 2 bases, and 19 bases separated the two germline ends. For the CDR3, the DNA is TGTGCCATCACGCGAGAACTACCACCGACCACAGATACGCAGTATTTT. It yields the protein CAITRELPPTTDTQYF.

The rearrangement links TRBV7-2 to TRBJ2-2, with 8 bases that match TRBD1. Looked up from germline, CDR1 is SGHTA and CDR2 is FQGNSA. There are 17 residues in the CDR3. V was clipped by 4 bases and J by 3 bases; unmatched bases: 10. The CDR3 sequence: CASSSPSGGGYTGELFF. The CDR3 bases are TGTGCCAGCAGCTCCCCCTCAGGGGGCGGTTACACCGGGGAGCTGTTTTTT.

This rearrangement joins TRBV10-1 to TRBJ1-5, with D possibly being TRBD1 (6 bases). CDR3 length: 13 residues. Germline V CDR1 and CDR2: WNHNN, SYGVQD (reference sequence). Trimming stripped 4 bases from V and 4 bases from J, with 8 bases between. CDR3 sequence: CASSAQGNQPQHF. Here the CDR3 DNA reads TGCGCCAGCAGTGCACAGGGAAATCAGCCCCAGCATTTT.

The genes are TRBV11-1 and TRBJ2-7, with D perhaps matching TRBD2 (6 bases). The germline V gene encodes CDR1 SGHAT and CDR2 FQDESV (reference sequence). Trimming stripped 0 bases from V and 2 bases from J, with 11 bases between. The CDR3 loop spans 15 amino acids. In nucleotides, the CDR3 is TGTGCCAGCAGCTTAGCGCGGGACGTCACCTACGAGCAGTACTTC. As protein: CASSLARDVTYEQYF. Supplemented by reference TRBV11-1 and TRBJ2-7, the full variable domain reads EAEVAQSPRYKITEKSQAVAFWCDPISGHATLYWYRQILGQGPELLVQFQDESVVDDSQLPKDRFSAERLKGVDSTLKIQPAELGDSAMYLCASSLARDVTYEQYFGPGTRLTVT.

The V call is TRBV7-2, the J call TRBJ2-3, with 9 bases lining up with TRBD2. This CDR3 region has 16 residues. The J segment lost 1 base and the V segment lost 5 bases, leaving 7 bases of the junction unmatched. Germline CDR1 SGHTA, CDR2 FQGNSA. Here the CDR3 reads CASSPYGTSRTDTQYF. The CDR3 coding sequence is TGTGCCAGCAGCCCCTACGGGACTAGCCGCACAGATACGCAGTATTTT. Full variable domain (missing parts from reference TRBV7-2 and TRBJ2-3): GAGVSQSPSNKVTEKGKDVELRCDPISGHTALYWYRQSLGQGLEFLIYFQGNSAPDKSGLPSDRFSAERTGGSVSTLTIQRTQQEDSAVYLCASSPYGTSRTDTQYFGPGTRLTVL.

V is TRBV4-2 and J is TRBJ2-6, with 9 bases aligning to TRBD1. CDR3 length: 18 residues. V shed 0 bases and J 2 bases; nucleotides not matched to a gene: 5. From germline, CDR1 is LGHNA and CDR2 YNFKEQ. DNA for the CDR3: TGTGCCAGCAGCCAAGAAGGGACAGGGAGGACTGGGGCCAACGTCCTGACTTTC. Residues: CASSQEGTGRTGANVLTF.

V usage is TRBV28 and J usage is TRBJ1-2; the D gene is possibly TRBD1 (5 bases). Germline-derived CDR1 and CDR2 are MDHEN and SYDVKM. This CDR3 contains 15 residues. The V gene lost 3 bases and the J gene lost 4 bases, with 15 bases spanning the gap. Here the CDR3 DNA reads TGTGCCAGCAGTTTTTTCCCTCAGGGCTTCTATGGCTACACCTTC. The encoded protein is CASSFFPQGFYGYTF.